These T cell receptor beta chains were read from a single sample in a study of identifying expanded T cells in peripheral blood. Some clones are missing from TCRdb's copy, which holds only in-frame ones; the method was immunoSEQ multiplex PCR. The table has approximately 75,000 clones, roughly 90% seen once. Sequencing input: blood. These receptors were collected from a person aged 18 to 69 in good health. Each CDR3 is given with its conserved first and last residue. The order of the fields is CDR3 protein, CDR3 DNA, J gene, D gene, V gene, clone size. D genes are given only for firm matches. Size is omitted from some rows. Given values are once, few, many or a class for expanded clones.

CDR3aa: CASKGTGFYEQYF
CDR3nt: TGTGCCAGCAAGGGGACAGGATTCTACGAGCAGTACTTC
j_gene: TRBJ2-7
d_gene: TRBD1
v_gene: TRBV28
abundance: -

CDR3aa: CASSLGTGGVGETQYF
CDR3nt: TGCGCCAGCAGCCTCGGGACAGGGGGGGTTGGGGAGACCCAGTACTTC
j_gene: TRBJ2-5
d_gene: TRBD1
v_gene: TRBV4-3
abundance: -

CDR3aa: CASSYGRVYEQYF
CDR3nt: TGTGCCAGCAGTTACGGCAGGGTCTACGAGCAGTACTTC
j_gene: TRBJ2-7
d_gene: -
v_gene: TRBV6-6
abundance: once

CDR3aa: CSAPTGGETEAFF
CDR3nt: TGCAGCGCTCCGACAGGGGGTGAGACTGAAGCTTTCTTT
j_gene: TRBJ1-1
d_gene: TRBD1
v_gene: TRBV29-1
abundance: -

CDR3aa: CASSHGGGSYNEQFF
CDR3nt: TGCGCCAGCAGCCATGGCGGGGGGAGCTACAATGAGCAGTTCTTC
j_gene: TRBJ2-1
d_gene: TRBD2
v_gene: TRBV4-1
abundance: -

CDR3aa: CASSGGRGQPQHF
CDR3nt: TGTGCCAGTTCAGGGGGCCGGGGTCAGCCCCAGCATTTT
j_gene: TRBJ1-5
d_gene: TRBD1
v_gene: TRBV19
abundance: few

CDR3aa: CASSLSGIPRDYGYTF
CDR3nt: TGTGCCAGCAGCTTATCCGGGATCCCCAGGGACTATGGCTACACCTTC
j_gene: TRBJ1-2
d_gene: -
v_gene: TRBV7-2
abundance: -

CDR3aa: CSAFLHTEAFF
CDR3nt: TGCAGCGCCTTTTTGCACACTGAAGCTTTCTTT
j_gene: TRBJ1-1
d_gene: -
v_gene: TRBV20-1
abundance: -

CDR3aa: CASSQPGGSYEQYF
CDR3nt: TGTGCCAGCAGCCAACCTGGGGGGTCCTACGAGCAGTACTTC
j_gene: TRBJ2-7
d_gene: -
v_gene: TRBV6-5
abundance: -

CDR3aa: CASSSQTGGLTDTQYF
CDR3nt: TGCGCCAGCAGCTCCCAGACAGGGGGGCTCACAGATACGCAGTATTTT
j_gene: TRBJ2-3
d_gene: TRBD1
v_gene: TRBV5-1
abundance: -

CDR3aa: CAFHSYNSPLHF
CDR3nt: TGTGCCTTCCACTCCTATAATTCACCCCTCCACTTT
j_gene: TRBJ1-6
d_gene: -
v_gene: TRBV30
abundance: -

CDR3aa: CASSPYRGPLSLAGVTYEQYF
CDR3nt: TGCGCCAGCAGCCCTTACCGGGGCCCTCTCAGTTTAGCGGGAGTCACCTACGAGCAGTACTTC
j_gene: TRBJ2-7
d_gene: TRBD2
v_gene: TRBV4-3
abundance: -

CDR3aa: CASSPNLGREATEAFF
CDR3nt: TGCGCCAGCAGCCCCAACCTGGGGAGGGAGGCCACTGAAGCTTTCTTT
j_gene: TRBJ1-1
d_gene: -
v_gene: TRBV5-1
abundance: -

CDR3aa: CASSSQGADGYTF
CDR3nt: TGTGCCAGCAGCTCACAGGGGGCGGACGGCTACACCTTC
j_gene: TRBJ1-2
d_gene: TRBD1
v_gene: TRBV7-8
abundance: -

CDR3aa: CASSQDIISNQPQHF
CDR3nt: TGCGCCAGCAGCCAGGACATAATTAGCAATCAGCCCCAGCATTTT
j_gene: TRBJ1-5
d_gene: -
v_gene: TRBV4-1
abundance: -

CDR3aa: CASTSGLAGSYSGANVLTF
CDR3nt: TGTGCCAGTACCTCGGGACTAGCGGGATCTTATTCTGGGGCCAACGTCCTGACTTTC
j_gene: TRBJ2-6
d_gene: TRBD2
v_gene: TRBV19
abundance: -